The next 18 T cell receptor beta chains were all read from a single sample in a study of blood T cell repertoires in COVID-19 (dated by TCRdb to the early 2020s). Preparation of the library involved the immunoSEQ multiplex PCR assay. Sourced from immuneACCESS, this table was stored by TCRdb with only in-frame sequences that have V and J called. A share of the clones is absent; for the studies checked, an unresolved V gene accounts for under half, and the remainder has no known explanation. In this sample the table shows about 480,000 clones, 88% of which occur a single time. Approximately 1.8% of the sample lies in the top ten. The sample taken for sequencing was PBMCs or T cells enriched from blood (not recorded which). Every receptor here comes from a woman aged 40 to 50 who had recovered from COVID-19.

J is TRBJ2-7 and V is TRBV10-3; TRBD2 matches at 8 bases. CDR1 is ENHRY, CDR2 SYGVKD, per germline. Trimming removed 7 bases from V and 0 bases from J; junction bases left unmatched: 8. CDR3 size: 15 residues. CDR3 sequence (DNA): TGTGCCATCAAAAAACTAGCGGAGAGCTCCTACGAGCAGTACTTC. As protein: CAIKKLAESSYEQYF.

This sequence joins TRBV6-5 and TRBJ2-2, with TRBD2 matching 9 bases. Trimming at V came to 6 bases and at J to 7 bases, leaving 9 bases not matched to a gene. The CDR3 has 15 amino acids. The germline gives CDR1 MNHEY, CDR2 SVGAGI. For the CDR3, the DNA is TGTGCCAGCAGCCTAGGACTAGCGTGGAGCGGGGAGCTGTTTTTT. It translates to CASSLGLAWSGELFF.

V gene TRBV11-2 combines with J gene TRBJ1-2; a possible D gene is TRBD1 (6 bases). The germline V and J ends were trimmed by 6 bases and 7 bases, with 12 bases remaining between them. The CDR3 totals 12 residues. The V gene's germline CDR1 is SGHAT and CDR2 FQNNGV. CDR3: CASRSNRAGYTF. DNA for the CDR3: TGTGCCAGCAGGTCGAACAGGGCTGGCTACACCTTC.

This sequence joins TRBV7-9 and TRBJ2-5; D is possibly TRBD2 (5 bases). CDR3 length equals 17 residues. Trimming removed 3 bases at V and 5 bases at J, with 22 bases between. Germline CDR1 SEHNR, CDR2 FQNEAQ (reference sequence). Written as DNA, the CDR3 is TGTGCCAGCAGCTTGCTTACCCCGGGGATGCGGCGGGAGACCCAGTACTTC. Its protein is CASSLLTPGMRRETQYF. The full variable domain, with the rest looked up from reference TRBV7-9 and TRBJ2-5, is DTGVSQNPRHKITKRGQNVTFRCDPISEHNRLYWYRQTLGQGPEFLTYFQNEAQLEKSRLLSDRFSAERPKGSFSTLEIQRTEQGDSAMYLCASSLLTPGMRRETQYFGPGTRLLVL.

The rearrangement joins TRBV27 to TRBJ1-1; possibly TRBD1 for D (5 bases). CDR3 length: 15 residues. Germline loops: CDR1 MNHEY, CDR2 SMNVEV (reference sequence). Trimming took 0 bases from V and 1 from J, leaving 9 bases between them. The CDR3, as DNA: TGTGCCAGCAGTTTATCGTGGACACGGAACACTGAAGCTTTCTTT. Protein product: CASSLSWTRNTEAFF.

The rearrangement joins TRBV5-1 to TRBJ2-1; the D gene is possibly TRBD2 (7 bases). Trimming stripped 3 bases from V and 7 bases from J, with 17 bases between. In germline, CDR1 is SGHRS, CDR2 YFSETQ. The CDR3 length is 15 residues. CDR3 DNA: TGCGCCAGCAGCTGGTTGGGGGCGGGAGCAAATGAGCAGTTCTTC. As protein: CASSWLGAGANEQFF.

Here the CDR3 reads CASGTPGGGNQPQHF. The CDR3 bases are TGTGCCAGCGGTACTCCAGGGGGTGGCAATCAGCCCCAGCATTTT. J is TRBJ1-5 and V is TRBV6-5, with 7 bases lining up with TRBD1. Losses at the gene ends were 8 bases for V and 2 bases for J; bases not matched to a gene: 9. CDR1 is MNHEY and CDR2 is SVGAGI in the germline V gene. This CDR3 is 15 amino acids long.

The chain uses TRBV29-1 and TRBJ2-5; TRBD1 matches 9 bases. V was pared by 7 bases and J by 5 bases, with 11 bases of the junction left unmatched. Germline CDR1 and CDR2: SQVTM and ANQGSEA. The CDR3 extends over 14 amino acids. CDR3 sequence: CSARDRVGSETQYF. The CDR3 DNA reads as TGCAGCGCCAGGGACAGGGTGGGGTCGGAGACCCAGTACTTC.

This chain links TRBV27 with TRBJ2-1; 7 nucleotides line up with TRBD1. Trimming took 4 bases from V and 9 from J; bases not matched to a gene: 3. The CDR3 is 12 amino acids. Looked up from germline, CDR1 is MNHEY and CDR2 is SMNVEV (reference sequence). The DNA for the CDR3 is TGTGCCAGCAGTTACAGGGGCGTTGAGCAGTTCTTC. It specifies CASSYRGVEQFF.

The chain carries TRBV9 and TRBJ2-5; 9 nucleotides match TRBD2. J gave up 4 bases and V 0 bases, and 10 bases lay outside the gene matches. Germline V gene data show CDR1 as SGDLS and CDR2 as YYNGEE. The CDR3 extends over 17 amino acids. The CDR3 sequence: CASSVDPREGLGETQYF. CDR3 bases: TGTGCCAGCAGCGTAGACCCGCGGGAGGGCCTTGGAGAGACCCAGTACTTC. Filled out from reference TRBV9 and TRBJ2-5, the complete variable domain reads DSGVTQTPKHLITATGQRVTLRCSPRSGDLSVYWYQQSLDQGLQFLIQYYNGEERAKGNILERFSAQQFPDLHSELNLSSLELGDSALYFCASSVDPREGLGETQYFGPGTRLLVL.

The chain uses TRBV27 and TRBJ1-6; D is unresolved. CDR3 length: 15 amino acids. Germline CDR1 reads MNHEY; CDR2 reads SMNVEV (reference sequence). V was cut by 0 bases and J by 7 bases, with 10 bases left in between. In nucleotides, the CDR3 is TGTGCCAGCAGTTTATCATCCTCCGGGAATTCACCCCTCCACTTT. Translated: CASSLSSSGNSPLHF.

The rearrangement uses TRBV5-4 and TRBJ2-5; 9 bases map to TRBD2. The J segment lost 5 bases and the V segment lost 1 base, leaving 3 bases of the junction unmatched. The CDR3 sequence is 14 residues long. The V gene's germline CDR1 is SGHNT and CDR2 YYREEE (reference sequence). In nucleotides, the CDR3 is TGTGCCAGCAGCTTGCCGAGCGGGAGGGAGACCCAGTACTTC. Amino acid sequence: CASSLPSGRETQYF.

V usage is TRBV11-2 and J usage is TRBJ2-7; a weak D match, TRBD1 (5 bases). Germline values: CDR1 SGHAT, CDR2 FQNNGV. CDR3 length equals 14 residues. V lost 1 base and J 5 bases, leaving 12 bases between the germline ends. The CDR3 loop reads CASSLVVGRNEQYF. The CDR3 DNA reads TGTGCCAGCAGCTTAGTAGTGGGGCGGAACGAGCAGTACTTC.

V gene TRBV23-1 combines with J gene TRBJ2-5, with D possibly matching TRBD1 (6 bases). TRBV23-1 counts as an open reading frame of uncertain function. The V gene lost 4 bases and the J gene lost 3 bases, with 12 bases spanning the gap. The length of the CDR3 is 14 residues. As DNA, the CDR3 is TGCGCCAGCAGTCCACCATGGACAGAAGAGACCCAGTACTTC. Residues: CASSPPWTEETQYF.

The rearrangement joins TRBV7-9 to TRBJ2-2, with 9 bases matching TRBD1. Trimming cost V 8 bases and J 5 bases; bases outside gene matches: 12. CDR3 length equals 16 residues. The V gene's germline CDR1 is SEHNR and CDR2 FQNEAQ (reference sequence). The CDR3 nucleotides are TGTGCCAGCCGCCACATCACAGGGGGCGTTACCGGGGAGCTGTTTTTT. Translation: CASRHITGGVTGELFF.

The rearrangement links TRBV7-2 to TRBJ1-4, with 9 bases that match TRBD1. V dropped 5 bases and J dropped 4; count of bases not matched to a gene: 8. The CDR3 length is 16 residues. Germline V gene data show CDR1 as SGHTA and CDR2 as FQGNSA. The CDR3, as DNA: TGTGCCAGCAGCGCCCGGGACAGGGTTGGTAATGAAAAACTGTTTTTT. Amino acids: CASSARDRVGNEKLFF.

The chain joins TRBV9 to TRBJ2-3; D unresolved. Trimming stripped 3 bases from V and 5 bases from J, with 13 bases between. CDR3 length equals 14 residues. Per germline, CDR1 SGDLS and CDR2 YYNGEE. The CDR3 spells CASSGPSARDTQYF. The CDR3 nucleotides read TGTGCCAGCAGCGGGCCCTCCGCTCGAGATACGCAGTATTTT.

The chain couples TRBV4-3 to TRBJ1-3, with D perhaps matching TRBD1 (5 bases). The germline gives CDR1 LGHNA, CDR2 YSLEER. V was clipped by 3 bases and J by 3 bases, with 21 bases between them. This CDR3 has 18 amino acids. CDR3 residues: CASSHINDLQGGGNTIYF. The CDR3 DNA follows: TGCGCCAGCAGCCACATCAACGATCTGCAGGGAGGTGGAAACACCATATATTTT.